This T cell receptor (beta chain) was sequenced for a study of T cells in Graves' hyperthyroidism and ophthalmopathy. Findings and caveats of the study: Ophthalmopathy cases were set apart from stable hyperthyroidism by a 13 V-J model. Among clonotypes expanded in thyroid above 0.001, most were also found in blood.

Note on this clonotype: Its antigen is as yet unknown.

TCR beta CDR3 regions were amplified from RNA. Researchers ran a first-round RT-PCR on the TCR CDR3 using the HTBI primer set. TCRdb itself ran the multiplex PCR reads through MiXCR, one entry per CDR3 protein. The data show fewer than 900,000 distinct CDR3 sequences, around 15% seen once. Diagnoses rested on clinical symptoms, serum thyroxine and TRAb, thyroid ultrasound and orbital computed tomography. This receptor was identified in a man younger than 30 with Graves' hyperthyroidism. Sequenced material: blood.

Here the CDR3 reads CASSASFRDRDYGYTF. The CDR3 DNA reads as TGTGCCAGCAGCGCTAGTTTCCGGGACCGCGACTATGGCTACACCTTC. The V and J genes are TRBV7-9 and TRBJ1-2, with D possibly matching TRBD1 (5 bases). Trimming shortened V by 5 bases and J by 3 bases, and 19 bases separated the two germline ends. Germline CDR1 and CDR2: SEHNR and FQNEAQ (reference sequence). The CDR3 is 16 amino acids.